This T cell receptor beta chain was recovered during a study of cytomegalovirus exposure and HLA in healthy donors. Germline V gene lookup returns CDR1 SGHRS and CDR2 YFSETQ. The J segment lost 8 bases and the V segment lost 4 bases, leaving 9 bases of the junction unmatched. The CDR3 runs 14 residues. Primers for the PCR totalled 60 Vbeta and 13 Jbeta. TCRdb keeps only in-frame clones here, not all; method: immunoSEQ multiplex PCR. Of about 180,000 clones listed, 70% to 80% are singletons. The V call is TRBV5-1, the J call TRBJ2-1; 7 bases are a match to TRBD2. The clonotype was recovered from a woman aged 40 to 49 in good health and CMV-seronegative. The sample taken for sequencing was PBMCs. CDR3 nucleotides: TGCGCCAGCAGCCGGGACTGGGGGGGGGATGAGCAGTTCTTC. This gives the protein CASSRDWGGDEQFF.